These T cell receptor beta chains were read from a single sample in a study of cytomegalovirus exposure and HLA in healthy donors. Clones were sequenced by immunoSEQ multiplex PCR, and TCRdb holds only the in-frame ones, with some missing. The repertoire holds over 80,000 clones, with roughly four fifths as singletons. The specimen was PBMCs. These receptors were taken from a man in his forties in good health and CMV-seropositive. CDR3s include the opening cysteine and the closing phenylalanine or tryptophan. Each record gives: clone size, J gene, V gene, D gene, CDR3 length, CDR3 DNA, CDR3 protein. D genes are given only for firm matches. Some rows have no size entry. The others give once, few or many, or a class for an expanded clone.

. TRBJ1-2 TRBV5-6 . 13 TGTGCCAGCAGCTTGTTCGAGGGTCGTGGCTACACCTTC CASSLFEGRGYTF
. TRBJ1-1 TRBV18 . 15 TGTGCCAGCTCACTACTAGGGGGAACGAACACTGAAGCTTTCTTT CASSLLGGTNTEAFF
. TRBJ1-2 TRBV10-2 . 13 TGCGCCAGCAGTGAGTCATCGAGCTATGGCTACACCTTC CASSESSSYGYTF
. TRBJ2-7 TRBV19 TRBD1 15 TGTGCCAGTAGTCTCGGGCAGGGGGTCTCCTACGAGCAGTACTTC CASSLGQGVSYEQYF
. TRBJ1-2 TRBV2 . 11 TGTGCCAGCACGCGGGGAGATGGCTACACCTTC CASTRGDGYTF
. TRBJ2-5 TRBV7-8 . 15 TGTGCCAGCAGCTTAGGTTTTAGCGGCGGGGAGACCCAGTACTTC CASSLGFSGGETQYF
. TRBJ1-5 TRBV5-1 TRBD1 14 TGCGCCAGCAGCTATGGGACAGGGAATCAGCCCCAGCATTTT CASSYGTGNQPQHF
few TRBJ1-2 TRBV29-1 . 12 TGCAGCGTTCCCGACAGGTTATTAGGCTACACCTTC CSVPDRLLGYTF
. TRBJ1-1 TRBV6-1 TRBD1 14 TGTGCCAGCAGACCGGGACAGGGGAACACTGAAGCTTTCTTT CASRPGQGNTEAFF
. TRBJ2-3 TRBV28 TRBD1 17 TGTGCCAGCAGTCCGGGACAGGGGATTTGGGGCACAGATACGCAGTATTTT CASSPGQGIWGTDTQYF
. TRBJ2-7 TRBV6-5 . 16 TGTGCCAGCAGTTACTCCGGGGGTTCCAGCTCCTACGAGCAGTACTTC CASSYSGGSSSYEQYF
. TRBJ1-2 TRBV27 . 12 TGTGCCAGCAGTTTAAGGGGCTATGGCTACACCTTC CASSLRGYGYTF
. TRBJ2-1 TRBV19 . 13 TGTGCCACACAGGGCAGCTCCTACAATGAGCAGTTCTTC CATQGSSYNEQFF
once TRBJ1-1 TRBV6-5 . 14 TGTGCCAGCACCAAGGACAGTCTAGATTCTGAAGCTTTCTTT CASTKDSLDSEAFF
. TRBJ2-6 TRBV23-1 . 20 TGCGCCAGCAGTCAATATAAGAGTTTACAGGGAAGCTCTGGGGCCAACGTCCTGACTTTC CASSQYKSLQGSSGANVLTF
. TRBJ1-5 TRBV6-1 . 15 TGTGCCAGCAGTGAAGTGGGAGGGGGGTATCAGCCCCAGCATTTT CASSEVGGGYQPQHF
. TRBJ1-3 TRBV18 . 16 TGTGCCAGCTCACCCTCACAGGGAGTACTTGGAAACACCATATATTTT CASSPSQGVLGNTIYF
. TRBJ2-7 TRBV29-1 . 12 TGCAGCGCTACCCGGGGATCCTACGAGCAGTACTTC CSATRGSYEQYF
. TRBJ2-5 TRBV6-6 . 13 TGTGCCAGCAGTGGGACTGGCCAAGAGACCCAGTACTTC CASSGTGQETQYF
. TRBJ1-2 TRBV6-1 TRBD1 15 TGTGCCAGCAGTACCCAACAGGGGGCTGCCTATGGCTACACCTTC CASSTQQGAAYGYTF
few TRBJ2-3 TRBV11-3 TRBD2 15 TGTGCCAGCAGCTTAGTTAGCGGGGCGGCAGATACGCAGTATTTT CASSLVSGAADTQYF
. TRBJ1-5 TRBV30 . 13 TGTGCCTGGAGTGGGACGGTGAGGGAAGCCCAGCATTTT CAWSGTVREAQHF
. TRBJ1-2 TRBV7-2 TRBD1 13 TGTGCCAGCAGCTCGGGACAGGGCTATGGCTACACCTTC CASSSGQGYGYTF
. TRBJ2-5 TRBV7-7 . 13 TGTGCCAGCAGCTTCCTTCCCGAGGAGACCCAGTACTTC CASSFLPEETQYF
. TRBJ1-5 TRBV30 . 15 TGTGCCTGGAGTGGAGTACGGTATAGCAATCAGCCCCAGCATTTT CAWSGVRYSNQPQHF
. TRBJ1-5 TRBV6-5 . 16 TGTGCCAGCAGTTACTCGAACACCCCGTCCGTAGGGACACAGCATTTT CASSYSNTPSVGTQHF
. TRBJ1-1 TRBV7-2 . 15 TGTGCCAGCAGCTTAGGGGCCCCATTGAACACTGAAGCTTTCTTT CASSLGAPLNTEAFF
once TRBJ2-1 TRBV7-8 TRBD2 13 TGTGCCAGCAGCTTAGGGACTAGCAATGAGCAGTTCTTC CASSLGTSNEQFF
. TRBJ2-2 TRBV7-9 TRBD2 16 TGTGCCAGCGAATTCCTTAGCGGGACGAACACCGGGGAGCTGTTTTTT CASEFLSGTNTGELFF
once TRBJ1-5 TRBV28 TRBD1 15 TGTGCCAGCAGTTTAGGGACAGGGGCCAATCAGCCCCAGCATTTT CASSLGTGANQPQHF
. TRBJ2-1 TRBV6-6 TRBD1 12 TGTGCCAGCAGTTCACAGGGGAATGAGCAGTTCTTC CASSSQGNEQFF
. TRBJ1-2 TRBV6-5 . 13 TGTGCCAGCAGTTACGGCAGGGCCGGCGGCTACACCTTC CASSYGRAGGYTF
. TRBJ1-5 TRBV19 . 15 TGTGCCAGTAACCAGCGGAGGGATAGCAATCAGCCCCAGCATTTT CASNQRRDSNQPQHF
. TRBJ2-3 TRBV7-3 . 14 TGTGCCAGCAGCTTAGCGACTAGCACAGATACGCAGTATTTT CASSLATSTDTQYF
. TRBJ2-5 TRBV18 TRBD2 14 TGTGCCAGCTCACGGCGAGCGGGAGAAGAGACCCAGTACTTC CASSRRAGEETQYF
. TRBJ1-2 TRBV19 TRBD1 14 TGTGCCAGTAGTCCGGGACAGGGAAACTATGGCTACACCTTC CASSPGQGNYGYTF